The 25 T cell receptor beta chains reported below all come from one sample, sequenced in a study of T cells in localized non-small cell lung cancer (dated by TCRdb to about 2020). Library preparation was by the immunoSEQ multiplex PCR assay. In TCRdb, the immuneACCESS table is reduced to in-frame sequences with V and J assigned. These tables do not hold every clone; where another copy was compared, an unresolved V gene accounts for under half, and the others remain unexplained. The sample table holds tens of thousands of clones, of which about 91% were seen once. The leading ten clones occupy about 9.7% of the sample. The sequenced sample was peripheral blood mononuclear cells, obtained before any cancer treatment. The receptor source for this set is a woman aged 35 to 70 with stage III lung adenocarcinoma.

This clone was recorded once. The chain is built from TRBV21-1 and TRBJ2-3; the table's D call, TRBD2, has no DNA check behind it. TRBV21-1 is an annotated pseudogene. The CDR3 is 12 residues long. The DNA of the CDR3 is TGTGCCAGCAGCACTGTCACAGATACGCAGTATTTT. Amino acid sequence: CASSTVTDTQYF.

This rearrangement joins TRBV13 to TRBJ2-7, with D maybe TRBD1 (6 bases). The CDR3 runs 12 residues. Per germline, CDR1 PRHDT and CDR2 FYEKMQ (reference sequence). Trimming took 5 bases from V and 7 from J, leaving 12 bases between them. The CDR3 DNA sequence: TGTGCCAGCAGCCGCAGACAGGCTGAGCAGTACTTC. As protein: CASSRRQAEQYF. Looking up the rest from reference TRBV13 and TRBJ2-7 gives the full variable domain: AAGVIQSPRHLIKEKRETATLKCYPIPRHDTVYWYQQGPGQDPQFLISFYEKMQSDKGSIPDRFSAQQFSDYHSELNMSSLELGDSALYFCASSRRQAEQYFGPGTRLTVT.

CDR3 loop: CASSLSGTPGSNEQFF. In DNA, the CDR3 is TGTGCCAGTAGTCTCTCCGGGACCCCGGGGAGCAATGAGCAGTTCTTC. The gene calls are TRBV19 and TRBJ2-1, with D perhaps assigned TRBD1 or TRBD2 (5 bases each). V was trimmed by 5 bases and J by 6 bases, leaving 20 bases between them. Germline V CDR1 and CDR2: LNHDA, SQIVND (reference sequence). The CDR3 length is 16 residues.

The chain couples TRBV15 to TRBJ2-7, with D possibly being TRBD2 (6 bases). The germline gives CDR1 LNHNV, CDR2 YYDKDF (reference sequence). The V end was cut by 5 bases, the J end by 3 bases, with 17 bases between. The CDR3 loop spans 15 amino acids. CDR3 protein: CATSGAGTLRYEQYF. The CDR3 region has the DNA TGTGCCACCAGCGGTGCAGGGACTCTTCGCTACGAGCAGTACTTC. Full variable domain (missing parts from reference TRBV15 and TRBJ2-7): DAMVIQNPRYQVTQFGKPVTLSCSQTLNHNVMYWYQQKSSQAPKLLFHYYDKDFNNEADTPDNFQSRRPNTSFCFLDIRSPGLGDTAMYLCATSGAGTLRYEQYFGPGTRLTVT.

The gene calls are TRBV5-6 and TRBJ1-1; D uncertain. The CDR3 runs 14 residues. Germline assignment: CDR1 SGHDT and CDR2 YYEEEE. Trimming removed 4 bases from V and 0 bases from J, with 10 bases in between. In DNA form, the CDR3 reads TGTGCCAGCAGCCCCGGTCACCTGAACACTGAAGCTTTCTTT. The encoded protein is CASSPGHLNTEAFF.

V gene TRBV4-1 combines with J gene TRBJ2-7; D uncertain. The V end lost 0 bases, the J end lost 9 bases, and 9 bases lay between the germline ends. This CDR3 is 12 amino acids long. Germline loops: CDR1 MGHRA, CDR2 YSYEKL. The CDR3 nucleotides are TGCGCCAGCAGCCAAGATGACGATGGGCAGTACTTC. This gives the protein CASSQDDDGQYF.

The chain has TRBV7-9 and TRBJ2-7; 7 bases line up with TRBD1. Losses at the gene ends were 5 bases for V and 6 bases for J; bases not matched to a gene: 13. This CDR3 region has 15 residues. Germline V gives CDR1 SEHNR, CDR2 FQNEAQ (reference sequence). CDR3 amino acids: CASSGTATDPAEQYF. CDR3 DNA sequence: TGTGCCAGCAGCGGGACAGCAACCGACCCGGCCGAGCAGTACTTC. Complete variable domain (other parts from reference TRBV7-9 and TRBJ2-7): DTGVSQNPRHKITKRGQNVTFRCDPISEHNRLYWYRQTLGQGPEFLTYFQNEAQLEKSRLLSDRFSAERPKGSFSTLEIQRTEQGDSAMYLCASSGTATDPAEQYFGPGTRLTVT.

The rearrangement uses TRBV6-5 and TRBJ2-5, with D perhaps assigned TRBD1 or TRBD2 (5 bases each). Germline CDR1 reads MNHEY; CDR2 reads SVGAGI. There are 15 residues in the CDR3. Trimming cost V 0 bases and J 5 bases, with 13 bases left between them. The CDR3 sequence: CASSYSGVGWETQYF. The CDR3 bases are TGTGCCAGCAGTTACTCGGGGGTGGGCTGGGAGACCCAGTACTTC.

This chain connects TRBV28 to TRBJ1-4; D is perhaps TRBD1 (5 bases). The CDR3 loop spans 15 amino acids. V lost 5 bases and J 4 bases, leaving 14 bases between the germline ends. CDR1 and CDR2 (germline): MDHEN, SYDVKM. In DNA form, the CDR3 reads TGTGCCAGCAGTCCCCTAGGAGGGGTTAATGAAAAACTGTTTTTT. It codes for CASSPLGGVNEKLFF.

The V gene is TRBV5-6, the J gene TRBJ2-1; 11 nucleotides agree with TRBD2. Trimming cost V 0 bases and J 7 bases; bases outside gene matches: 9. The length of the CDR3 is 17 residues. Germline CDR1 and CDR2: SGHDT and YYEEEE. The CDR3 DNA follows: TGTGCCAGCAGCTTGGCTCCCGCGGGACTAGCGGTAAATGAGCAGTTCTTC. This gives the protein CASSLAPAGLAVNEQFF.

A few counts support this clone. The CDR3 region is CSVATGGNTEAFF. Written as DNA, the CDR3 is TGCAGCGTTGCGACAGGGGGGAACACTGAAGCTTTCTTT. This sequence joins TRBV29-1 and TRBJ1-1; 9 bases are shared with TRBD1. The germline gives CDR1 SQVTM, CDR2 ANQGSEA. This CDR3 comprises 13 residues. With 4 bases clipped from V and 1 base from J, the junction kept 1 base outside the gene matches.

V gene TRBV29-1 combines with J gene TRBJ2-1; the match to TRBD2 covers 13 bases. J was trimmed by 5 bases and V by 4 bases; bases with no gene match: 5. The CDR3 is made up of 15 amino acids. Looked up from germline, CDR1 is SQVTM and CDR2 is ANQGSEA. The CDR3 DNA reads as TGCAGCGTTGCCGTACTAGCGGGGGGGGACAATGAGCAGTTCTTC. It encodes CSVAVLAGGDNEQFF.

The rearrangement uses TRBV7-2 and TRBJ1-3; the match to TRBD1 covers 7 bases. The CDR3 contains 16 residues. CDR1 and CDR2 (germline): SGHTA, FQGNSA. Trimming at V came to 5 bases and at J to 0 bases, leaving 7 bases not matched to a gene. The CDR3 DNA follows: TGTGCCAGCAGCAGAGGGGGCATAAGCTCTGGAAACACCATATATTTT. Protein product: CASSRGGISSGNTIYF.

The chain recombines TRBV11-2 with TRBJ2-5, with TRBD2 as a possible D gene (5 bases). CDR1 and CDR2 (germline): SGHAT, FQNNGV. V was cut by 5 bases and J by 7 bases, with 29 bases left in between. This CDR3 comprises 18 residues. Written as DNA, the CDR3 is TGTGCCAGCAGCCCGGCAGCCACTACAACTCGGTCCCGGGGGACCCAGTACTTC. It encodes CASSPAATTTRSRGTQYF.

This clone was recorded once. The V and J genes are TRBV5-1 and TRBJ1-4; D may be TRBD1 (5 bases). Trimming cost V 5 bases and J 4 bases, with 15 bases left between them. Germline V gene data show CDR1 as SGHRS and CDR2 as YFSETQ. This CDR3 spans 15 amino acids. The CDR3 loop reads CASRLSGALNEKLFF. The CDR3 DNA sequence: TGCGCCAGCAGACTCTCCGGGGCCCTTAATGAAAAACTGTTTTTT.

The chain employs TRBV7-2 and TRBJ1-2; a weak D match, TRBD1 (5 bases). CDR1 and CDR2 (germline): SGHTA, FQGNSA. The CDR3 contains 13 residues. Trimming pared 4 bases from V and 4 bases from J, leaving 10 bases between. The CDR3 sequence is CASSSGHRYGYTF. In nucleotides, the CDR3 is TGTGCCAGCAGCTCTGGACACCGCTATGGCTACACCTTC.

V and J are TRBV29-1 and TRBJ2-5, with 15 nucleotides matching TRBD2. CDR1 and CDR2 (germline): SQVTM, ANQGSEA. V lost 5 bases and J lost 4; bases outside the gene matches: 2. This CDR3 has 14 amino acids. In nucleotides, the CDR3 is TGCAGCGTTTGGACTAGCGGGGGGGTAGAGACCCAGTACTTC. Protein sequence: CSVWTSGGVETQYF. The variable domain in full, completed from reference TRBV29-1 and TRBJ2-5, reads SAVISQKPSRDICQRGTSLTIQCQVDSQVTMMFWYRQQPGQSLTLIATANQGSEATYESGFVIDKFPISRPNLTFSTLTVSNMSPEDSSIYLCSVWTSGGVETQYFGPGTRLLVL.

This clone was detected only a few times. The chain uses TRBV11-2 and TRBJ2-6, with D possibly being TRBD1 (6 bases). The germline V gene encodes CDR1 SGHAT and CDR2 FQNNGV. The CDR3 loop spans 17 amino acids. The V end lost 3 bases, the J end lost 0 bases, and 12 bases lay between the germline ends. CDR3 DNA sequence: TGTGCCAGCAGCTTGGACAGTCAGGGCTCTGGGGCCAACGTCCTGACTTTC. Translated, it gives CASSLDSQGSGANVLTF.

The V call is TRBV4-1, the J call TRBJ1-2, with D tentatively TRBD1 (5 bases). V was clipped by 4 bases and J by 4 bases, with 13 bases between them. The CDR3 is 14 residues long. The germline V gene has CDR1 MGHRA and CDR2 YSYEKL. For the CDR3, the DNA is TGCGCCAGCAGCCTCGAGACAGACAGCTATGGCTACACCTTC. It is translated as CASSLETDSYGYTF.

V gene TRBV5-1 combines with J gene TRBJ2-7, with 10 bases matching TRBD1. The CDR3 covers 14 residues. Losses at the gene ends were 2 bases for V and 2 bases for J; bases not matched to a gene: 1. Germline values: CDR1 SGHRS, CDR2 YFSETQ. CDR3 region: CASSFGTGAYEQYF. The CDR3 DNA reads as TGCGCCAGCAGCTTTGGGACAGGGGCCTACGAGCAGTACTTC.

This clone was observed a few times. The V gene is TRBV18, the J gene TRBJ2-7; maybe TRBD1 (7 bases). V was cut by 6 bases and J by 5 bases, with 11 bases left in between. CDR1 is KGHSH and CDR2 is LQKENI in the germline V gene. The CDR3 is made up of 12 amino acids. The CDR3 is CASSPGGNEQYF. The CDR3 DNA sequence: TGTGCCAGCTCTCCAGGGGGGAACGAGCAGTACTTC.

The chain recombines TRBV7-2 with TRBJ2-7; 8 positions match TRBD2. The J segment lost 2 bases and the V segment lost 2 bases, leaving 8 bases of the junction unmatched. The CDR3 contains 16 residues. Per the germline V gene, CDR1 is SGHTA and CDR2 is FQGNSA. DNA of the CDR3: TGTGCCAGCAGCTTATCGGGGGGGCTTATCACCTACGAGCAGTACTTC. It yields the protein CASSLSGGLITYEQYF.

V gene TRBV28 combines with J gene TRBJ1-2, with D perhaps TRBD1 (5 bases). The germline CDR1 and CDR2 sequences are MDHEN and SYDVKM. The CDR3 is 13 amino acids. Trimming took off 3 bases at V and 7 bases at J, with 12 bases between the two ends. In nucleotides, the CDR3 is TGTGCCAGCAGTTTCGTTGAGGGGTCTGGCTACACCTTC. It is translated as CASSFVEGSGYTF.

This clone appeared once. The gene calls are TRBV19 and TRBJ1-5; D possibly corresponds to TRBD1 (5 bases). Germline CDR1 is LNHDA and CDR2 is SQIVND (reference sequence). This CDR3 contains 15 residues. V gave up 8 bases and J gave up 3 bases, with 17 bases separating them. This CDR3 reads CASLEARGVNQPQHF. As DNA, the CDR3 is TGTGCCAGTTTGGAGGCCCGGGGGGTCAATCAGCCCCAGCATTTT.

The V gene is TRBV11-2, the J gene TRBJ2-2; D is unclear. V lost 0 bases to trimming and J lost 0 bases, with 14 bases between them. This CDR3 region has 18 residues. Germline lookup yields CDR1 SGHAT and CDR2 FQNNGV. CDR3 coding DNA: TGTGCCAGCAGCTTAGATGGTCGGGCGTTTGCGAACACCGGGGAGCTGTTTTTT. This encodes CASSLDGRAFANTGELFF.